Sequencing of this T cell receptor beta chain was carried out in a study of monozygotic twins with inflammatory bowel disease. Remarks on this clonotype: Its antigen is undetermined.

Germline V lookup: CDR1 KGHSH, CDR2 LQKENI. This CDR3 is built from 14 residues. Overall study results and limits: IBD-affected twins scored below their healthy co-twins in TCRbeta diversity (inverse Simpson).

The authors used about 3.5 ug of total RNA per TCR library. The UMIs contained a 6-nucleotide sample barcode. They were added by template switching during cDNA synthesis. TCRdb reprocessed the 5' RACE reads, keeping one entry per CDR3 protein, no DNA. This sample's table reports roughly 150,000 distinct CDR3 sequences. The sequence derives from a human donor with ulcerative colitis or Crohn's disease, or a healthy co-twin of an affected twin (not recorded which). The genes are TRBV18 and TRBJ1-5. Sequencing was carried out using blood. Here the CDR3 reads CASSPMDSNQPQHF.